This TCR beta chain was documented in a study of patients and donors after allogeneic stem cell transplantation. Trimming cost V 0 bases and J 9 bases; bases outside gene matches: 4. This CDR3 spans 15 amino acids. Looked up from germline, CDR1 is PRHDT and CDR2 is FYEKMQ (reference sequence). TCRdb processed the RT-PCR reads anew with MiXCR; each CDR3 protein has one entry. The profile shows approximately 210,000 distinct CDR3 sequences, around two fifths of them singletons. The clonotype comes from a human donor who was either an allogeneic HSCT recipient or a stem cell or donor lymphocyte infusion donor (not recorded which). It is not recorded whose cells these are; they may come from a transplant donor. J is TRBJ2-1 and V is TRBV13; TRBD2 aligns across 11 bases. The source material was blood, either unsorted or a sorted T cell fraction (not recorded which). CDR3 residues: CASSLGSGRAAEQFF. CDR3 bases: TGTGCCAGCAGCTTAGGTAGCGGGAGGGCCGCTGAGCAGTTCTTC.